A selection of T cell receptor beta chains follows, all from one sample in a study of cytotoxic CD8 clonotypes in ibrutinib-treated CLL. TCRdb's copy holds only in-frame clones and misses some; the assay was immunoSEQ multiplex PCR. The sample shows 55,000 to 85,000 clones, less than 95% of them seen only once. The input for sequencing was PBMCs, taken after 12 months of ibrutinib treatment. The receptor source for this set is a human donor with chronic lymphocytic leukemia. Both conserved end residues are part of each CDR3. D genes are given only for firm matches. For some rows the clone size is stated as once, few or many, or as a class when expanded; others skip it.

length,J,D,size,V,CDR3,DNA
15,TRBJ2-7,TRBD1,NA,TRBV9,CASSATGQDYYEQYF,TGTGCCAGCAGCGCCACGGGACAGGACTACTACGAGCAGTACTTC
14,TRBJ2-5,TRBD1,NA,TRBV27,CASSPLQGAETQYF,TGTGCCAGCAGTCCCTTACAGGGGGCTGAGACCCAGTACTTC
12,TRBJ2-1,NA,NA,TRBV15,CATSRDRNEQFF,TGTGCCACCAGCAGAGACAGGAATGAGCAGTTCTTC
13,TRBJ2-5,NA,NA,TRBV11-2,CASSLGFQETQYF,TGTGCCAGCAGCTTAGGGTTCCAAGAGACCCAGTACTTC
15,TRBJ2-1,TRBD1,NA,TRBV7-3,CASSLTGGVYNEQFF,TGTGCCAGCAGCTTGACAGGGGGAGTATACAATGAGCAGTTCTTC
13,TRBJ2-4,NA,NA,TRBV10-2,CASSPGHSNIQYF,TGCGCCAGCAGCCCAGGACACTCAAACATTCAGTACTTC
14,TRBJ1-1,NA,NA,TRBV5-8,CASSLSGGAPEAFF,TGTGCCAGCAGCTTGTCCGGTGGGGCCCCTGAAGCTTTCTTT
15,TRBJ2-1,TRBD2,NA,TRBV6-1,CASSSTSGRYNEQFF,TGTGCCAGCAGCAGTACTAGCGGGAGATACAATGAGCAGTTCTTC
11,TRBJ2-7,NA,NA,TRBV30,CAYGQPYEQYF,TGTGCCTATGGACAGCCCTACGAGCAGTACTTC
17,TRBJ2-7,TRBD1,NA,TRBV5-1,CASSSRLTGTGIDEQYF,TGCGCCAGCAGCTCACGACTAACCGGGACAGGTATCGACGAGCAGTACTTC
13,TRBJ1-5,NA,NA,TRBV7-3,CASARGYNQPQHF,TGTGCCAGCGCTAGGGGATACAATCAGCCCCAGCATTTT
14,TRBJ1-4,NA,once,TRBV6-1,CASSVPAPNEKLFF,TGTGCCAGCAGTGTGCCGGCTCCGAATGAAAAACTGTTTTTT
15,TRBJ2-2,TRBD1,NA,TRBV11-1,CASSLDRGETGELFF,TGTGCCAGCAGCTTGGACAGGGGTGAGACCGGGGAGCTGTTTTTT
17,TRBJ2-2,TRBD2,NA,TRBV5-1,CASSWTSGSPGTGELFF,TGCGCCAGCAGCTGGACTAGCGGGAGTCCAGGCACCGGGGAGCTGTTTTTT
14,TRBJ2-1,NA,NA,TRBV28,CASTRVDRGNEQFF,TGTGCCAGCACAAGAGTCGACCGCGGCAATGAGCAGTTCTTC
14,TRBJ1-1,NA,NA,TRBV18,CASSPTPLNTEAFF,TGTGCCAGCTCACCAACACCGTTGAACACTGAAGCTTTCTTT
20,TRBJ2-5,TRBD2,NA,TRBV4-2,CASSPRASLAGGRGRETQYF,TGTGCCAGCAGCCCCAGGGCCTCACTAGCGGGAGGACGGGGTAGAGAGACCCAGTACTTC
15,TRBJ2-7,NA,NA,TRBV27,CASSLGPGSSYEQYF,TGTGCCAGCAGTTTAGGTCCTGGGAGCTCCTACGAGCAGTACTTC
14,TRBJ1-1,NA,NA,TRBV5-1,CASSLVGGSTEAFF,TGCGCCAGCAGCTTGGTGGGGGGGAGCACTGAAGCTTTCTTT
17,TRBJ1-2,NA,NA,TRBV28,CASSSPPLVRDSGGYTF,TGTGCCAGCAGCTCACCGCCTCTAGTGAGGGATTCCGGTGGCTACACCTTC
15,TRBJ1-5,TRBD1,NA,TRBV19,CASNIGTGGDQPQHF,TGTGCCAGTAATATTGGAACAGGGGGCGATCAGCCCCAGCATTTT
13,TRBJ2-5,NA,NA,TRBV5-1,CASSFTAQETQYF,TGCGCCAGCAGCTTTACAGCTCAAGAGACCCAGTACTTC
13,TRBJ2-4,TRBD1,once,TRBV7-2,CASSPTPGTGYHF,TGTGCCAGCAGCCCAACCCCCGGGACAGGGTACCACTTC
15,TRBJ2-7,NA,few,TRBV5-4,CASSLAPGDGTEQYF,TGTGCCAGCAGCTTGGCCCCCGGGGATGGCACCGAGCAGTACTTC
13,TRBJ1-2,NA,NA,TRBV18,CASSPSRENGYTF,TGTGCCAGCTCACCATCGAGGGAGAATGGCTACACCTTC
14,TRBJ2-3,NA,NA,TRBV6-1,CASSSAGITDTQYF,TGTGCCAGCTCGAGCGCGGGTATCACAGATACGCAGTATTTT
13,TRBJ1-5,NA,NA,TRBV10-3,CAISAGTNQPQHF,TGTGCCATCAGTGCAGGGACTAATCAGCCCCAGCATTTT
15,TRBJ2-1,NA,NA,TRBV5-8,CASSLGTGSYNEQFF,TGTGCCAGCAGCTTAGGAACAGGGAGTTACAATGAGCAGTTCTTC
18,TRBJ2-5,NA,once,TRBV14,CASSTLRGRGPEGETQYF,TGTGCCAGCAGCACCCTAAGGGGGAGAGGCCCCGAGGGAGAGACCCAGTACTTC
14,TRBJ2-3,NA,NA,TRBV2,CASLQGQGTDTQYF,TGTGCCAGCCTACAAGGGCAGGGAACAGATACGCAGTATTTT
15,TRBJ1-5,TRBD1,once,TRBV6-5,CASSRGQAGNQPQHF,TGTGCCAGCAGTCGAGGACAGGCCGGCAATCAGCCCCAGCATTTT
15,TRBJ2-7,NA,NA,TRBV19,CASSPTVPAAYEQYF,TGTGCCAGTAGCCCGACAGTCCCCGCAGCCTACGAGCAGTACTTC
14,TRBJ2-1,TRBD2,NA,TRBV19,CASSPLAGGVSPIF,TGTGCCAGTAGCCCACTAGCGGGAGGGGTCTCCCCCATCTTC
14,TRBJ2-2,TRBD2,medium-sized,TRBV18,CASSPGGRSGELFF,TGTGCCAGCTCACCTGGCGGGAGGTCCGGGGAGCTGTTTTTT
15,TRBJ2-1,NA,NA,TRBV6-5,CATRDRTQYKNEQFF,TGTGCCACCCGGGACCGAACCCAATACAAGAATGAGCAGTTCTTC
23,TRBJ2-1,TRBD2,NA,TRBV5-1,CASSFPQPPGTSGRPDTYNEQFF,TGCGCCAGCAGCTTTCCCCAACCGCCCGGGACTAGCGGGAGGCCCGATACCTACAATGAGCAGTTCTTC
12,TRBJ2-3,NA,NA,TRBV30,CAWSPFTDTQYF,TGTGCCTGGAGTCCTTTCACAGATACGCAGTATTTT
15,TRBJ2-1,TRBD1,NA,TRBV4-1,CASSLQGLFGDEQFF,TGCGCCAGCAGTCTACAGGGGTTATTTGGGGATGAGCAGTTCTTC
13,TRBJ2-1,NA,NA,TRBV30,CAWSRGENNEQFF,TGTGCCTGGAGTAGAGGGGAAAACAATGAGCAGTTCTTC
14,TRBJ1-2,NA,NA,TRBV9,CASSVAGNHYGYTF,TGTGCCAGCAGCGTAGCAGGGAACCACTATGGCTACACCTTC
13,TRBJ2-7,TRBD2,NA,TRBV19,CASTNQRGYEQYF,TGTGCCAGTACCAACCAGCGGGGCTACGAGCAGTACTTC
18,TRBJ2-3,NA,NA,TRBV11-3,CASSPLGDIVAVTDTQYF,TGTGCCAGCAGCCCCCTCGGAGACATCGTGGCGGTAACAGATACGCAGTATTTT
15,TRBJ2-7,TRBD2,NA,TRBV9,CASSPRAGDFDEQYF,TGTGCCAGCAGCCCCCGAGCGGGAGATTTCGACGAGCAGTACTTC
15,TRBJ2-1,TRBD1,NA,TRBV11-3,CASSSQGAERYEQFF,TGTGCCAGCAGCTCGCAGGGGGCTGAACGTTATGAGCAGTTCTTC
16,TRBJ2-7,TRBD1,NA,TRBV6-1,CASSEALRGQGYEQYF,TGTGCCAGCAGTGAAGCATTACGGGGACAGGGCTACGAGCAGTACTTC